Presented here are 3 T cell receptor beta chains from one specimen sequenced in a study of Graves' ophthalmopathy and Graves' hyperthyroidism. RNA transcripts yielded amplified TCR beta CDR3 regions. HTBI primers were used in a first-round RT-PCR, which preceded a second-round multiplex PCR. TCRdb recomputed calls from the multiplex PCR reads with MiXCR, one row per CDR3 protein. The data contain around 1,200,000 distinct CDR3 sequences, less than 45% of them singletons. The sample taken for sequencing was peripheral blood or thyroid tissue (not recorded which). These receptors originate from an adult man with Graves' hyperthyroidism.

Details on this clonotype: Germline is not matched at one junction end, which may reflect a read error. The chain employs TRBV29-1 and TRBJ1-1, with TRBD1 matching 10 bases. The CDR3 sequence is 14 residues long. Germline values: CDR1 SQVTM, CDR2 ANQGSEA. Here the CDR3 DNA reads TGTGCCTGGAGTGTCGACAGGGGGCCGACTGAAGCTTTCTTT. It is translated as CAWSVDRGPTEAFF.

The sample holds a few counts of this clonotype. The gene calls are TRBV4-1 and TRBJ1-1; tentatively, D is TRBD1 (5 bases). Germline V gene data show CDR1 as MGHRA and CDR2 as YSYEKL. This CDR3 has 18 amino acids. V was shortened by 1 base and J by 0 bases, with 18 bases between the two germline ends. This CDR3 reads CASSQALPLRQLNTEAFF. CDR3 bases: TGCGCCAGCAGCCAAGCTCTCCCCCTTCGACAGTTGAACACTGAAGCTTTCTTT.

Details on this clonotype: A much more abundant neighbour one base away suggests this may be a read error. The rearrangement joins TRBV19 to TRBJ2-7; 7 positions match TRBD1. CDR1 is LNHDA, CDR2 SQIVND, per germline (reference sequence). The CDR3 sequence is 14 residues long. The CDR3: CASRRDRASNEQYF. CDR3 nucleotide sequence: TGTGCCAGTAGGCGTGACAGGGCCTCCAACGAGCAGTACTTC.